A single sample is the source of the 9 T cell receptor beta chains below, sequenced in a study of cytomegalovirus exposure and HLA in healthy donors (dated by TCRdb to the late 2010s). The library relied on the immunoSEQ multiplex PCR assay. For the multiplex PCR, a mixture combining 60 forward primers for TCR Vbeta segments and 13 reverse primers for TCR Jbeta segments was used. The clones in this table, taken by TCRdb from immuneACCESS, are in-frame only. Not every clone is retained; where verified, under half of the shortfall comes from an unresolved V gene, and the cause of the rest is unknown. Here the sample has 100,000 to 150,000 clones; around nine tenths occur a single time. The top ten hold about 5% of the sample. Sequencing input: PBMCs. These receptors originate from a woman aged 30 to 39 in good health and CMV-seronegative.

The rearrangement uses TRBV10-3 and TRBJ1-6; D gene uncertain. V lost 0 bases and J 0 bases, leaving 9 bases between the germline ends. Germline CDR1 is ENHRY and CDR2 is SYGVKD. CDR3 length equals 17 residues. The CDR3 DNA is TGTGCCATCAGTGAGTCGAGCGTTCGCTCCTATAATTCACCCCTCCACTTT. It specifies CAISESSVRSYNSPLHF.

The genes are TRBV5-4 and TRBJ2-1; D unresolved. CDR3 length: 14 residues. In germline, CDR1 is SGHNT, CDR2 YYREEE (reference sequence). V lost 0 bases to trimming and J lost 3 bases, with 7 bases between them. CDR3: CASSLASGYNEQFF. The CDR3 coding sequence is TGTGCCAGCAGCTTGGCGTCGGGCTACAATGAGCAGTTCTTC.

The rearrangement joins TRBV5-5 to TRBJ1-1; no reliable D call. Between the trimmed V and J ends, which lost 2 bases and 0 bases, there was a span of 5 bases. The CDR3 spans 13 residues. CDR1 is SGHKS and CDR2 is YYEKEE in the germline V gene (reference sequence). CDR3 DNA sequence: TGTGCCAGCAGCTTCGGGATGAACACTGAAGCTTTCTTT. It yields the protein CASSFGMNTEAFF.

This clone was detected a few times. The rearrangement joins TRBV7-9 to TRBJ2-6; 8 bases line up with TRBD1. The CDR3 runs 15 residues. Germline trimming cut 4 bases from V and 9 bases from J; bases unmatched to any gene: 8. Germline loops: CDR1 SEHNR, CDR2 FQNEAQ (reference sequence). CDR3: CASSSRTGRGNVLTF. The CDR3, as DNA: TGTGCCAGCAGCTCCCGGACAGGGCGAGGCAACGTCCTGACTTTC.

The chain employs TRBV29-1 and TRBJ1-2; 8 nucleotides align to TRBD1. Germline V gene data show CDR1 as SQVTM and CDR2 as ANQGSEA. Losses at the gene ends were 6 bases for V and 0 bases for J; bases not matched to a gene: 9. The CDR3 contains 15 residues. The CDR3 DNA sequence: TGCAGCGTGAGTGGTGGACAGGGAACTAACTATGGCTACACCTTC. Translating it yields CSVSGGQGTNYGYTF.

This clone was detected only once. The chain carries TRBV15 and TRBJ1-1; 9 nucleotides match TRBD1. The germline V gene encodes CDR1 LNHNV and CDR2 YYDKDF (reference sequence). V lost 2 bases to trimming and J lost 7 bases; unmatched junction nucleotides: 8. The CDR3 length is 15 residues. The CDR3, as DNA: TGTGCCACCAGCAGACAAACTTACAGGGGGCGTGAAGCTTTCTTT. This translates into CATSRQTYRGREAFF.

CDR3 region: CAWSVLPGGNQPQHF. CDR3 DNA: TGTGCCTGGAGTGTGCTGCCAGGGGGTAATCAGCCCCAGCATTTT. V usage is TRBV30 and J usage is TRBJ1-5; 7 positions agree with TRBD1. This CDR3 has 15 residues. V was pared by 0 bases and J by 4 bases, with 6 bases of the junction left unmatched. The V gene's germline CDR1 is GTSNPN and CDR2 SVGIG (reference sequence).

This clone showed up just once. CDR3 region: CASSLQGAMTNEKLFF. In DNA, the CDR3 is TGTGCCAGCTCACTCCAGGGGGCGATGACTAATGAAAAACTGTTTTTT. The chain carries TRBV18 and TRBJ1-4, with 8 bases identical to TRBD1. Germline CDR1 is KGHSH and CDR2 is LQKENI. This CDR3 is built from 16 residues. With V trimmed by 4 bases and J by 2 bases, 6 bases remained unmatched.

The rearrangement uses TRBV4-3 and TRBJ1-4; D not certain. From germline, CDR1 is LGHNA and CDR2 YSLEER. The CDR3 contains 15 residues. V shed 2 bases and J shed 2 bases, with 9 bases lying between them. The CDR3 region is CASSQWVATNEKLFF. CDR3 DNA: TGCGCCAGCAGCCAATGGGTAGCTACTAATGAAAAACTGTTTTTT.